A single sample is the source of the 8 T cell receptor beta chains below, sequenced in a study of T cell responses to AZD1222 COVID-19 vaccine. Produced via immunoSEQ multiplex PCR; TCRdb's table is partial and in-frame only. The table includes more than 100,000 clones, approximately 85% detected once. This material consisted of peripheral blood, taken on day 0 of AZD1222 vaccination. The receptors were sampled from an adult in good health.

About this clone: At one boundary the junction diverges from the germline segment, which might be a read error. J is TRBJ2-7 and V is TRBV6-5; 7 nucleotides line up with TRBD1. This CDR3 is 13 amino acids long. Germline V gives CDR1 MNHEY, CDR2 SVGAGI. The CDR3 is CASSSRQGDPSDF. For the CDR3, the DNA is TGTGCCAGCAGTTCCCGACAGGGAGATCCTTCGGACTTC.

This chain connects TRBV14 to TRBJ1-2; 8 bases are shared with TRBD1. The CDR3 totals 15 residues. V shed 4 bases, J shed 1 base, and the junction held 5 bases outside the gene matches. Looked up from germline, CDR1 is SGHDN and CDR2 is FVKESK. The CDR3 loop is CASSLSTGVNYGYTF. The CDR3 nucleotides are TGTGCCAGCAGCCTTTCGACAGGGGTTAACTATGGCTACACCTTC.

This clone appeared a single time. The rearrangement uses TRBV7-8 and TRBJ2-7, with 12 bases matching TRBD2. This CDR3 has 16 amino acids. After removal of 4 bases from V and 4 bases from J, the junction contained 8 bases not matched to a gene. Germline CDR1 and CDR2: SGHVS and FQNEAQ. The CDR3, as DNA: TGTGCCAGCAGCTCTAACCCTAGCGGGAGGGGGTACGAGCAGTACTTC. It encodes CASSSNPSGRGYEQYF. Based on the CDR3 plus reference TRBV7-8 and TRBJ2-7, the full variable domain is GAGVSQSPRYKVAKRGQDVALRCDPISGHVSLFWYQQALGQGPEFLTYFQNEAQLDKSGLPSDRFFAERPEGSVSTLKIQRTQQEDSAVYLCASSSNPSGRGYEQYFGPGTRLTVT.

This chain links TRBV24-1 with TRBJ1-1; D is undetermined. Germline loops: CDR1 KGHDR, CDR2 SFDVKD. CDR3 length: 13 residues. V shed 1 base and J shed 8 bases, with 10 bases lying between them. CDR3 sequence: CATSDFVSGEAFF. The CDR3 DNA reads as TGTGCCACCAGTGATTTTGTAAGTGGCGAAGCTTTCTTT.

This clone has just one count. This chain links TRBV5-6 with TRBJ1-2; the D is unclear. The CDR3 totals 11 residues. Between the trimmed V and J ends, which lost 7 bases and 4 bases, there was a span of 8 bases. Germline V gene sequence: CDR1 SGHDT, CDR2 YYEEEE. The CDR3 coding sequence is TGTGCCAGCTTCTCCCTCTATGGCTACACCTTC. This encodes CASFSLYGYTF. Combining the CDR3 with reference TRBV5-6 and TRBJ1-2 gives the whole variable domain DAGVTQSPTHLIKTRGQQVTLRCSPKSGHDTVSWYQQALGQGPQFIFQYYEEEERQRGNFPDRFSGHQFPNYSSELNVNALLLGDSALYLCASFSLYGYTFGSGTRLTVV.

The chain recombines TRBV2 with TRBJ2-6, with 7 positions matching TRBD1. After removal of 1 base from V and 0 bases from J, the junction contained 3 bases not matched to a gene. The CDR3 extends over 17 amino acids. Germline V gene sequence: CDR1 SNHLY, CDR2 FYNNEI. This chain's CDR3 is CASSEGTGFSGANVLTF. For the CDR3, the DNA is TGTGCCAGCAGTGAAGGGACAGGCTTCTCTGGGGCCAACGTCCTGACTTTC.

The chain uses TRBV28 and TRBJ2-2; D is possibly TRBD1 or TRBD2 (7 bases each). V was cut by 5 bases and J by 6 bases, with 16 bases left in between. Germline lookup yields CDR1 MDHEN and CDR2 SYDVKM. The CDR3 runs 15 residues. The CDR3 is CASSPGGAGPGELFF. CDR3 in DNA: TGTGCCAGCAGTCCAGGGGGGGCAGGTCCCGGGGAGCTGTTTTTT.

On this clone itself: One end of the junction is discordant with germline, which a read error may explain. The chain combines TRBV7-7 with TRBJ2-2, with D hard to call. Germline loops: CDR1 SSHAT, CDR2 FNYEAQ (reference sequence). The CDR3 is 12 amino acids. The CDR3 bases are TGTGCTAGCAGCTCGAATACCGGGGAGCTGTTTTTT. Translating gives CASSSNTGELFF.